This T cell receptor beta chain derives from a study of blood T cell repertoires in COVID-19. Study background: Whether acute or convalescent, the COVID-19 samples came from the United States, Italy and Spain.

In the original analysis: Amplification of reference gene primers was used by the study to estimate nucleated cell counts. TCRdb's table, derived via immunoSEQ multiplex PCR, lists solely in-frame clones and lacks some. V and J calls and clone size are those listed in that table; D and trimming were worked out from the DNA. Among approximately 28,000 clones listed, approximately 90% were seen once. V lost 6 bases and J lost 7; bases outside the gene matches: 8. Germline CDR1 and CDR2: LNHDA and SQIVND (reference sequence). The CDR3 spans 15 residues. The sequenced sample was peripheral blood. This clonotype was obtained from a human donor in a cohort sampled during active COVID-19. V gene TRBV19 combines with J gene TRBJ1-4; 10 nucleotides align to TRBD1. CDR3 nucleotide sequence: TGTGCCAGTAGACCGCCGGGACAGGGGTTTGAAAAACTGTTTTTT. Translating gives CASRPPGQGFEKLFF.